These 21 T cell receptor beta chains were all obtained from the same sample, sequenced in a study of CXCR3-negative and CXCR3-positive naive CD8 T cells. Libraries were UMI-labeled 5' RACE TRB cDNA. Each CDR3 protein gets one entry in TCRdb, which reprocessed the 5' RACE reads and gives no DNA. There are roughly 25,000 distinct CDR3 sequences in the sample, with about 4% held by the top ten. Sequenced material: naive CXCR3- CD8+ T cells from blood. Described subset: CD45RO-CCR7+CD27+CD95- naive CD8+ T cells lacking CXCR3 (TNR3-). The receptors come from a human donor in good health. Some clones in this sample may be carry-over from other donors' samples.

V and J are TRBV20-1 and TRBJ2-4; without DNA, the TCRdb call of TRBD1 cannot be checked. CDR3 size: 14 residues. CDR1 is DFQATT and CDR2 is SNEGSKA in the germline V gene (reference sequence). The CDR3 sequence is CSARDQGAENIQYF.

This rearrangement joins TRBV7-9 to TRBJ1-1. This CDR3 region has 12 residues. Germline loops: CDR1 SEHNR, CDR2 FQNEAQ (reference sequence). The CDR3 is CASSLENTEAFF.

The gene calls are TRBV28 and TRBJ2-4; TCRdb proposes TRBD2, but this gene call is untestable without DNA. In germline, CDR1 is MDHEN, CDR2 SYDVKM. This CDR3 region has 15 residues. CDR3 protein: CASSSLAGTKNIQYF.

The chain carries TRBV25-1 and TRBJ1-1; without DNA, the TCRdb call of TRBD1 cannot be checked. Germline V gives CDR1 MGHDK, CDR2 SYGVNS. The CDR3 extends over 15 amino acids. CDR3 loop: CASSETGTVNTEAFF.

The chain links TRBV20-1 to TRBJ2-3; TCRdb names TRBD1, which stays unverified in the absence of DNA. The CDR3 runs 16 residues. Germline loops: CDR1 DFQATT, CDR2 SNEGSKA (reference sequence). The CDR3 here is CSARDLQGASTDTQYF.

The chain joins TRBV7-9 to TRBJ1-2; no DNA is available, so the TRBD1 call from TCRdb remains unchecked. This CDR3 spans 15 amino acids. CDR1 is SEHNR, CDR2 FQNEAQ, per germline (reference sequence). CDR3 protein: CASSLGTPINYGYTF.

The chain is built from TRBV29-1 and TRBJ2-7; TCRdb proposes TRBD1, but this gene call is untestable without DNA. The length of the CDR3 is 13 residues. Germline values: CDR1 SQVTM, CDR2 ANQGSEA. The CDR3 here is CSVVGTGSNEQYF.

The V call is TRBV7-6, the J call TRBJ1-2; TCRdb's D call, TRBD1, is unchecked because there is no DNA. Germline V gene sequence: CDR1 SGHVS, CDR2 FNYEAQ. The CDR3 is 14 residues long. The CDR3 reads CASSLSQGDYGYTF.

The V and J genes are TRBV29-1 and TRBJ2-7. The CDR3 loop spans 13 amino acids. Germline V CDR1 and CDR2: SQVTM, ANQGSEA. CDR3 sequence: CSVDGQGPYEQYF.

The V and J genes are TRBV11-2 and TRBJ2-7; TCRdb gives TRBD2 as the D gene, but with no DNA this cannot be confirmed. This CDR3 is 15 amino acids long. Germline loops: CDR1 SGHAT, CDR2 FQNNGV. The CDR3 region is CASSFRLAGGAEQYF.

CDR3 sequence: CASSAAMVEQFF. The V gene is TRBV7-9, the J gene TRBJ2-1. This CDR3 is 12 amino acids long. Germline-derived CDR1 and CDR2 are SEHNR and FQNEAQ (reference sequence).

This clonotype shows up as medium-sized by frequency. The V call is TRBV14, the J call TRBJ2-7. The CDR3 consists of 15 residues. Germline V gene sequence: CDR1 SGHDN, CDR2 FVKESK. CDR3 sequence: CASSPGLGLPYEQYF.

V and J are TRBV29-1 and TRBJ1-5; TCRdb selects TRBD1, and the lack of DNA leaves this call unchecked. Germline CDR1 is SQVTM and CDR2 is ANQGSEA. CDR3 length equals 15 residues. CDR3 protein: CSVGQTGDSNQPQHF.

This rearrangement joins TRBV28 to TRBJ2-7; TCRdb's D gene call, TRBD1, goes unchecked for lack of DNA. CDR3 length: 14 residues. Germline lookup yields CDR1 MDHEN and CDR2 SYDVKM. CDR3 residues: CASSLLTGVAEQYF.

The chain carries TRBV12-3 or TRBV12-4 and TRBJ2-2; the D gene TCRdb calls, TRBD2, cannot be checked with no DNA. CDR3 length: 15 amino acids. The CDR3 reads CASSLGTTNTGELFF.

This chain links TRBV29-1 with TRBJ1-1; lacking DNA, the TRBD1 call made by TCRdb goes unchecked. Germline values: CDR1 SQVTM, CDR2 ANQGSEA. The CDR3 has 14 amino acids. The CDR3 here is CSFGGRGEVTEAFF. Full variable domain (rest looked up from reference TRBV29-1 and TRBJ1-1): SAVISQKPSRDICQRGTSLTIQCQVDSQVTMMFWYRQQPGQSLTLIATANQGSEATYESGFVIDKFPISRPNLTFSTLTVSNMSPEDSSIYLCSFGGRGEVTEAFFGQGTRLTVV.

The chain links TRBV28 to TRBJ2-7. The CDR3 spans 11 residues. Germline V gives CDR1 MDHEN, CDR2 SYDVKM. The CDR3 loop is CASSLMYEQYF.

The CDR3 loop reads CAISEGGRETQYF. The chain recombines TRBV2 with TRBJ2-5; TCRdb's D gene call, TRBD1, goes unchecked for lack of DNA. Germline CDR1 reads SNHLY; CDR2 reads FYNNEI. This CDR3 has 13 residues.

The chain is built from TRBV6-2 or TRBV6-3 and TRBJ2-7; TCRdb lists TRBD2, though no DNA is available to test this call. Germline-derived CDR1 and CDR2 are MNHEY and SVGEGT. The CDR3 runs 15 residues. CDR3 in amino acids: CASSLGLADPYEQYF.

This clonotype shows up as medium-sized by frequency. The V call is TRBV28, the J call TRBJ2-6; as DNA is missing, the TRBD1 call by TCRdb cannot be tested. CDR1 MDHEN and CDR2 SYDVKM come from the germline V gene. The CDR3 covers 16 residues. CDR3 in amino acids: CASSPGQPSGANVLTF.

The chain uses TRBV6-5 and TRBJ2-1. Germline V gene sequence: CDR1 MNHEY, CDR2 SVGAGI. The CDR3 is 16 residues long. The CDR3 loop is CASSYTGISSYNEQFF.